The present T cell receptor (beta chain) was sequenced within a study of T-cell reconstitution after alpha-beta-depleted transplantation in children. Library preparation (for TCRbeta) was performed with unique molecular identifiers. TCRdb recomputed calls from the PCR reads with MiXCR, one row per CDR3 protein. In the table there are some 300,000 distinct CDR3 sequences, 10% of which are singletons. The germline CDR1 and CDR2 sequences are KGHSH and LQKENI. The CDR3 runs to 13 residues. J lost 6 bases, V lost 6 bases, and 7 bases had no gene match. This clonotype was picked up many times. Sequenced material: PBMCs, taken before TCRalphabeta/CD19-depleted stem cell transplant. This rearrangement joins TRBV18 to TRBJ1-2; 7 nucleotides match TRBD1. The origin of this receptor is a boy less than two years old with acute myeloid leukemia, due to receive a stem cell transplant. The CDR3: CASSLSTGNGYTF. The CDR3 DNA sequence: TGTGCCAGCTCCCTTTCGACAGGGAATGGCTACACCTTC.